This T cell receptor (beta chain) originates from a study of T-cell memory formation after mild COVID-19. On the study more broadly: TCR clusters showed largely donor specificity. Findings and caveats of the study: Contracting clones from day 15 to 85 showed balanced CD4/CD8; later expanders favored CD4+.

The CDR3 loop spans 14 amino acids. Germline CDR1 reads KGHSH; CDR2 reads LQKENI. Trimming shortened V by 3 bases and J by 7 bases, and 10 bases separated the two germline ends. On this clonotype: Its cognate antigen is unknown.

Via MiXCR, TCRdb re-called the 5' RACE reads, giving one row per CDR3 protein. The table lists hundreds of thousands of distinct CDR3 sequences, around 25% of them singletons. Sequencing input: PBMCs or a T cell subset sorted from them (not recorded which). This chain joins TRBV18 and TRBJ1-6; D is possibly TRBD1 (5 bases). The source is an adult woman who had mild COVID-19 (a few samples of this study predate the infection). Cell type and time point are not known. In DNA, the CDR3 is TGTGCCAGCTCACCGTTAGGGGAAAATTCACCCCTCCACTTT. The encoded protein is CASSPLGENSPLHF. The variable domain in full, with the rest retrieved from reference TRBV18 and TRBJ1-6, is NAGVMQNPRHLVRRRGQEARLRCSPMKGHSHVYWYRQLPEEGLKFMVYLQKENIIDESGMPKERFSAEFPKEGPSILRIQQVVRGDSAAYFCASSPLGENSPLHFGNGTRLTVT.